Following are 5 T cell receptor beta chains from one sample sequenced in a study of cytomegalovirus exposure and HLA in healthy donors. The PCR had 60 Vbeta and 13 Jbeta primers. Generated by immunoSEQ multiplex PCR, the TCRdb table keeps only in-frame clones and is missing some. The data contain about 150,000 clones, roughly three quarters of them singletons. Source material: PBMCs. These receptors were taken from a man in his sixties in good health and CMV-seronegative.

This clone was recorded a few times. The gene calls are TRBV9 and TRBJ1-6; 10 nucleotides align to TRBD1. Unmatched junction bases numbered 2, after V lost 0 bases and J lost 8 bases. The CDR3 loop spans 15 amino acids. The V gene's germline CDR1 is SGDLS and CDR2 YYNGEE. This CDR3 is CASSVVGTGDSPLHF. Here the CDR3 DNA reads TGTGCCAGCAGCGTAGTCGGGACAGGGGATTCACCCCTCCACTTT.

The chain uses TRBV28 and TRBJ2-7; TRBD1 might be the D (6 bases). Trimming removed 2 bases at V and 6 bases at J, with 11 bases between. Germline V gene lookup returns CDR1 MDHEN and CDR2 SYDVKM. The CDR3 consists of 13 residues. The CDR3 sequence is CASSLQTGLEQYF. In DNA, the CDR3 is TGTGCCAGCAGTTTACAAACAGGGCTCGAGCAGTACTTC.

A few counts support this clone. The rearrangement joins TRBV28 to TRBJ1-4, with D maybe TRBD1 (6 bases). The CDR3 loop spans 14 amino acids. Trimming cost V 5 bases and J 8 bases, with 15 bases left between them. Germline V gene sequence: CDR1 MDHEN, CDR2 SYDVKM. CDR3 nucleotides: TGTGCCAGCAGTCCCAGGGGCGGAGGAGAAAAACTGTTTTTT. Its protein product is CASSPRGGGEKLFF.

This clone appeared once. The rearrangement links TRBV10-3 to TRBJ2-2; D possibly corresponds to TRBD2 (6 bases). V was shortened by 6 bases and J by 4 bases, with 12 bases between the two germline ends. The CDR3 sequence is 14 residues long. Germline CDR1 is ENHRY and CDR2 is SYGVKD. The CDR3 loop is CAIRLAELTGELFF. CDR3 DNA sequence: TGTGCCATCAGACTAGCCGAACTCACCGGGGAGCTGTTTTTT.

The chain has TRBV5-6 and TRBJ1-2, with no clear D. Deletions cut 0 bases from V and 6 bases from J, with 9 bases between. The V gene's germline CDR1 is SGHDT and CDR2 YYEEEE. The CDR3 covers 13 residues. The CDR3 sequence: CASSLGLKNGYTF. The CDR3, as DNA: TGTGCCAGCAGCTTGGGACTTAAGAATGGCTACACCTTC.